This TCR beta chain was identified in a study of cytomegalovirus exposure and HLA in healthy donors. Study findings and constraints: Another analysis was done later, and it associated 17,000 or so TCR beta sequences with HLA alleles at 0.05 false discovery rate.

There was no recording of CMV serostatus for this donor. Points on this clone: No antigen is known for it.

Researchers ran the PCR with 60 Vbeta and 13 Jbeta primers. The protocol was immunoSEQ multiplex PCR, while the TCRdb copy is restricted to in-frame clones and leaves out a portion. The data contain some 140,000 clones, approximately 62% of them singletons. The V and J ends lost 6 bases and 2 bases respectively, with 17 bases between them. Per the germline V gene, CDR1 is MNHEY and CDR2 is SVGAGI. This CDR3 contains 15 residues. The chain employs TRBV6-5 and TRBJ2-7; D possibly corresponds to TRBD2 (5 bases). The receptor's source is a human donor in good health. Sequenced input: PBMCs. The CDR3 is CASSPTGTWTYEQYF. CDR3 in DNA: TGTGCCAGCAGCCCTACGGGAACATGGACCTACGAGCAGTACTTC.